This T cell receptor beta chain was captured by sequencing in a study of a mutant IDH1 vaccine in newly diagnosed glioma. Germline lookup yields CDR1 LNHDA and CDR2 SQIVND (reference sequence). The CDR3 loop spans 13 amino acids. The V and J ends lost 8 bases and 1 base respectively, with 10 bases between them. As concerns this clone: Antigen unknown.

Method: immunoSEQ multiplex PCR; TCRdb's copy keeps in-frame clones and lacks some. The sample carries more than 25,000 clones, roughly 88% recorded once. Indicated time point: week 23, last vaccination. The investigators gave 300 ug of mutant IDH1 20-mer peptide in each vaccine dose, together with topical imiquimod. The receptor's source is a man between 35 and 55 years old with glioma. The specimen comprised PBMCs, sampled from a glioma patient whose treatment included an IDH1 peptide vaccine. The chain carries TRBV19 and TRBJ2-3; a possible D gene is TRBD2 (5 bases). CDR3 DNA: TGTGCCAGTCGAACCGGGGGCACAGATACGCAGTATTTT. Translation: CASRTGGTDTQYF.